This T cell receptor (beta chain) is from a study of cytomegalovirus exposure and HLA in healthy donors. Both 60 Vbeta primers and 13 Jbeta primers went into the PCR. TCRdb's copy holds only in-frame clones and misses some; the assay was immunoSEQ multiplex PCR. The table records some 76,000 clones, around 84% of them present only once. The CDR3 is 15 amino acids. The germline V gene encodes CDR1 LGHNA and CDR2 YSLEER. V lost 0 bases, J lost 5 bases, and 13 bases lay in between. Specimen: PBMCs. The chain carries TRBV4-3 and TRBJ2-5; D might be TRBD1 (6 bases). The sequence derives from a woman aged 50 to 60 in good health and CMV-seronegative. The CDR3 DNA reads as TGCGCCAGCAGCCAAGATTTAGGGGGATGGGAGACCCAGTACTTC. This gives the protein CASSQDLGGWETQYF.